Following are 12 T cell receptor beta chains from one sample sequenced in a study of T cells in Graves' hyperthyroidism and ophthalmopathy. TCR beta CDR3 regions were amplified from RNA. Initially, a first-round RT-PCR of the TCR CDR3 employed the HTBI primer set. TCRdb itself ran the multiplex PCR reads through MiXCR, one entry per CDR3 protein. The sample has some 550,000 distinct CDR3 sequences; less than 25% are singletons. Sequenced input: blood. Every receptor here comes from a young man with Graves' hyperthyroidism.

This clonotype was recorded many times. The DNA for the CDR3 is TGTGCCAGCAAAAATACGTTTTCCAAGGAGGGCTATGGCTACACCTTC. The encoded protein is CASKNTFSKEGYGYTF. This chain connects TRBV28 to TRBJ1-2; D gene uncertain. V was shortened by 7 bases and J by 4 bases, with 22 bases between the two germline ends. CDR3 length equals 16 residues. The germline CDR1 and CDR2 sequences are MDHEN and SYDVKM.

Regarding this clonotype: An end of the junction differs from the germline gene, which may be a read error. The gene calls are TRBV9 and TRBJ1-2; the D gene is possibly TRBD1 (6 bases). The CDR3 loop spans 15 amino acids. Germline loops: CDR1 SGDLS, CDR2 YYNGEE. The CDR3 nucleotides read TGTGCCAGCAGCGCTTTAGAGGGGGGGTCTGGTGGCTCCACCTTC. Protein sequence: CASSALEGGSGGSTF. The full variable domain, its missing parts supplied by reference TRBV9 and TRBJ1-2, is DSGVTQTPKHLITATGQRVTLRCSPRSGDLSVYWYQQSLDQGLQFLIQYYNGEERAKGNILERFSAQQFPDLHSELNLSSLELGDSALYFCASSALEGGSGGSTFGSGTRLTVV.

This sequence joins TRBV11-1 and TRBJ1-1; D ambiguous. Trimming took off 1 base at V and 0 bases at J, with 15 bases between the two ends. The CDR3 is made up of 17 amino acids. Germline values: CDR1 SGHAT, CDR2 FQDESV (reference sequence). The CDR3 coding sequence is TGTGCCAGCAGCTTAGTGGCAGACCACACCCTGAACACTGAAGCTTTCTTT. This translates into CASSLVADHTLNTEAFF.

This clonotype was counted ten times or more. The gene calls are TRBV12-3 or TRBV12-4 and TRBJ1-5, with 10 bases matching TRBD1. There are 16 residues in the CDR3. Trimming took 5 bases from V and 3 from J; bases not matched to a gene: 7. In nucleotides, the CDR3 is TGTGCCAGCAGTCCCGGGACAGGGGTTAACAATCAGCCCCAGCATTTT. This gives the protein CASSPGTGVNNQPQHF.

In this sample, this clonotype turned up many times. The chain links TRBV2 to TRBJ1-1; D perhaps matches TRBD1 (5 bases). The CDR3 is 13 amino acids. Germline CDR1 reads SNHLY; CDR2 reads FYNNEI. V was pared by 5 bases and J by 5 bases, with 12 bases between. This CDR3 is CASSPQGWTEAFF. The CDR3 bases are TGTGCCAGCAGTCCGCAGGGTTGGACTGAAGCTTTCTTT. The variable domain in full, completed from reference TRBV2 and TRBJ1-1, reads EPEVTQTPSHQVTQMGQEVILRCVPISNHLYFYWYRQILGQKVEFLVSFYNNEISEKSEIFDDQFSVERPDGSNFTLKIRSTKLEDSAMYFCASSPQGWTEAFFGQGTRLTVV.

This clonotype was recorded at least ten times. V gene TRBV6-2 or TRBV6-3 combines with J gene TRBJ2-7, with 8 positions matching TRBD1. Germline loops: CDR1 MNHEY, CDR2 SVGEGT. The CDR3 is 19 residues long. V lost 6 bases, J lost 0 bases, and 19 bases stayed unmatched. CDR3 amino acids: CASRPLAGRGQLSSYEQYF. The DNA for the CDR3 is TGTGCCAGCAGACCATTGGCTGGCAGGGGGCAACTAAGCTCCTACGAGCAGTACTTC.

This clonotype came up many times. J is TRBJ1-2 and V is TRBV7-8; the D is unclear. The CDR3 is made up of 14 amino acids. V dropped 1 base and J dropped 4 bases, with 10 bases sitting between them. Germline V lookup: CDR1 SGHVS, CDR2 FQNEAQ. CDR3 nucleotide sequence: TGTGCCAGCAGCTTAGACGGGTCAGCCTATGGCTACACCTTC. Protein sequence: CASSLDGSAYGYTF.

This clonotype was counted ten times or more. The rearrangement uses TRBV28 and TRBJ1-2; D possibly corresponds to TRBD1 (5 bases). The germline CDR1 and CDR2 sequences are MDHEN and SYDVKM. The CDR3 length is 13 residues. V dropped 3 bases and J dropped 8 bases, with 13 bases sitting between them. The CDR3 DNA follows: TGTGCCAGCAGTTTCCCGGGGCCAGGGGGCTACACCTTC. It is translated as CASSFPGPGGYTF.

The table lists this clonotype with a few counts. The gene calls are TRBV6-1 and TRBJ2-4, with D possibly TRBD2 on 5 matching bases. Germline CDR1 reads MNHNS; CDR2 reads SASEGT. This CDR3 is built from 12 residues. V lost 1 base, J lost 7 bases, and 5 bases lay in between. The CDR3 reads CASSEGGNIQYF. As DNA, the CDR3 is TGTGCCAGCAGTGAAGGAGGGAACATTCAGTACTTC.

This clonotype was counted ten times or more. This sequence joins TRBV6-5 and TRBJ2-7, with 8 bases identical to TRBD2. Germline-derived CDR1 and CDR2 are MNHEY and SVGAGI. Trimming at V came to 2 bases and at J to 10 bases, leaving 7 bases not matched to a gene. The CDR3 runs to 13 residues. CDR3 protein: CASSYGPLAEQYF. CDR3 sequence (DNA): TGTGCCAGCAGTTACGGCCCACTAGCGGAACAGTACTTC.

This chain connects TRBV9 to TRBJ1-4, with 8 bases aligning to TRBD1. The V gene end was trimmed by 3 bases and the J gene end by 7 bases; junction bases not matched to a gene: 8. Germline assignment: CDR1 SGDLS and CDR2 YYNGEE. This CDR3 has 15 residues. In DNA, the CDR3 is TGTGCCAGCAGCGCGGGACAGGATTGGCGTGAAAAACTGTTTTTT. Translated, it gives CASSAGQDWREKLFF.

CDR3 in DNA: TGTGCCAGCAGCCAACGTTTAGTGGAGAACACTGAAGCTTTCTTT. Translation gives CASSQRLVENTEAFF. This chain joins TRBV16 and TRBJ1-1, with D hard to call. V lost 2 bases and J lost 1, with 11 bases in between. Germline assignment: CDR1 KGHSY and CDR2 FQNENV. The CDR3 contains 15 residues.